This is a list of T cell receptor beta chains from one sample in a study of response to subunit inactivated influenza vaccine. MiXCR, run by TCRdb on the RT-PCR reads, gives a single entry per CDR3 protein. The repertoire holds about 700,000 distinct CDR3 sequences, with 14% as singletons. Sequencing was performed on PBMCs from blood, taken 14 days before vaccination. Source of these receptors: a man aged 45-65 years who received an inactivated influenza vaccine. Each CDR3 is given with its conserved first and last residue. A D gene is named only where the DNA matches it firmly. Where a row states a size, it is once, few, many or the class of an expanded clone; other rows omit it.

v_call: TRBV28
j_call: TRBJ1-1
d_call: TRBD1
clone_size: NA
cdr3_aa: CATSDRVNTEAFF
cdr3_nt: TGTGCCACCTCGGACAGGGTGAACACTGAAGCTTTCTTT

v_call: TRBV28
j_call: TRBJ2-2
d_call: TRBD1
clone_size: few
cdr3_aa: CASSFLNQGAGELFF
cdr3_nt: TGTGCCAGCAGTTTCCTAAATCAGGGGGCCGGGGAGCTGTTTTTT

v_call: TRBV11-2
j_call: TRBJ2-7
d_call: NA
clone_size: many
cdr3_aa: CASSLRGLLLSYEQYF
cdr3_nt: TGTGCCAGCAGCTTAAGGGGACTCCTCCTCTCCTACGAGCAGTACTTC

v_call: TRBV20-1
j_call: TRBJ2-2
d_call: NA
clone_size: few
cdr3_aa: CSARVEAGFNTGELFF
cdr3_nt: TGCAGTGCTAGAGTCGAGGCAGGCTTCAACACCGGGGAGCTGTTTTTT

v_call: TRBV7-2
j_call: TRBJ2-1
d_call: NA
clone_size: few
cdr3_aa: CASSLMAKDEQFF
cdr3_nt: TGTGCCAGCAGTCTAATGGCAAAGGATGAGCAGTTCTTC

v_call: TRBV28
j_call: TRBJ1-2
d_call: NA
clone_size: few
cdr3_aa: CASSLLGSSRSSRGYTF
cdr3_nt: TGTGCCAGCAGTTTATTAGGGTCCTCCAGGTCCTCAAGGGGCTACACCTTC

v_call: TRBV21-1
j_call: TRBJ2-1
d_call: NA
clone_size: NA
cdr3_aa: CASIKRRGRASQQFF
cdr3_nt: TGTGCCAGCATCAAGAGGCGGGGGAGGGCCTCGCAGCAGTTCTTC

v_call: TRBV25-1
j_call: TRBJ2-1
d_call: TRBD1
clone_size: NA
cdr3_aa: CASFLPETGLREQFF
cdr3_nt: TGTGCCAGCTTCTTGCCCGAGACAGGGCTGCGTGAGCAGTTCTTC

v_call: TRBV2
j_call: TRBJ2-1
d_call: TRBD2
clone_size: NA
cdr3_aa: CASTISGRAYNEQFF
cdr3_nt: TGTGCCAGCACCATTAGCGGGAGGGCCTACAATGAGCAGTTCTTC

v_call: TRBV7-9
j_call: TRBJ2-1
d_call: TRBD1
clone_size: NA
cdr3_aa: CASSFDRGYEQFF
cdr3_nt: TGTGCCAGCAGCTTCGACAGGGGGTATGAGCAGTTCTTC

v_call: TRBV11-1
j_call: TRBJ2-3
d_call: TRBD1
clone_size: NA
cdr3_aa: CASSHGQGRTDTQYF
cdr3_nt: TGTGCCAGCAGCCACGGACAGGGGAGGACAGATACGCAGTATTTT